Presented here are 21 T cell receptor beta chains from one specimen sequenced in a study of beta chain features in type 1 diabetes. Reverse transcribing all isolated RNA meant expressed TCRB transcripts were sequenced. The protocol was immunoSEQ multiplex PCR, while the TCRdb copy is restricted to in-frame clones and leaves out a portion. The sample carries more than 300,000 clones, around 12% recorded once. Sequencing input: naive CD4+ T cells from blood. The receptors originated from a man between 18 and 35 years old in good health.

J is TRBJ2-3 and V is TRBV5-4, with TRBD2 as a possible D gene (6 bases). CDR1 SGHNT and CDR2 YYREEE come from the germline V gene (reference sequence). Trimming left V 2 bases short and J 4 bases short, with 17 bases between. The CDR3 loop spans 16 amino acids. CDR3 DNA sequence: TGTGCCAGCAGCTTTGCGGGCGGGGCCTCGCCAGATACGCAGTATTTT. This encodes CASSFAGGASPDTQYF.

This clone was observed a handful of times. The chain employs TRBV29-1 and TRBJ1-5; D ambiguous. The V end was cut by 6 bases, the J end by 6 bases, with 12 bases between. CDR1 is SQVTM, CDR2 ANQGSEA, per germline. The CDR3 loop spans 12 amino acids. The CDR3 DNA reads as TGCAGCGTGTTGGCCTCGGGTCAGCCCCAGCATTTT. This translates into CSVLASGQPQHF.

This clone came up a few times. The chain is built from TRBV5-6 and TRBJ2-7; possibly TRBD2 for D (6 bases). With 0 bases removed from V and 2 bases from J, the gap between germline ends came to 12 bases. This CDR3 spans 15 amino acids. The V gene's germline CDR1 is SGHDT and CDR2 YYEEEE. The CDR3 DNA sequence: TGTGCCAGCAGCTTGGATCTCGGGGGTCCCTACGAGCAGTACTTC. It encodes CASSLDLGGPYEQYF.

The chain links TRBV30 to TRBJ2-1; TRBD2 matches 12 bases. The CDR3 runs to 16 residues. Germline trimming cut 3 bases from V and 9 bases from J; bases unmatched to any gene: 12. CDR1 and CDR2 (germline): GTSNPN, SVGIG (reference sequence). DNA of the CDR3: TGTGCCTGGAGCGCGCTCCTAGCGGGAGGGCCGGGTGAGCAGTTCTTC. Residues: CAWSALLAGGPGEQFF.

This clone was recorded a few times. This CDR3 reads CASSLVRASGKIEQFF. CDR3 in DNA: TGTGCCAGCAGTTTAGTTCGGGCTAGCGGAAAAATTGAGCAGTTCTTC. The chain uses TRBV28 and TRBJ2-1, with TRBD2 identical over 7 bases. The CDR3 runs to 16 residues. In germline, CDR1 is MDHEN, CDR2 SYDVKM. V shed 2 bases, J shed 9 bases, and the junction held 13 bases outside the gene matches.

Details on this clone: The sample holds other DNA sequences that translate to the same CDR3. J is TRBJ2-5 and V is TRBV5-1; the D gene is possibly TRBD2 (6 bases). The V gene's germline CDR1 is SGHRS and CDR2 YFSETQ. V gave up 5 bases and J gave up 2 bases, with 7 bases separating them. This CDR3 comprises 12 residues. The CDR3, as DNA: TGCGCCAGCAGTCGGGGGCAAGAGACCCAGTACTTC. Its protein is CASSRGQETQYF.

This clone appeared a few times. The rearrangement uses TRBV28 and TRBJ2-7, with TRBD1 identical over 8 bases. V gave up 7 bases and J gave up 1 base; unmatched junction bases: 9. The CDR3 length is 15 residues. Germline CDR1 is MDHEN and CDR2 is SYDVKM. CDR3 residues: CASILRRTGSYEQYF. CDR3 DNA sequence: TGTGCCAGCATCCTTCGACGGACAGGGTCCTACGAGCAGTACTTC.

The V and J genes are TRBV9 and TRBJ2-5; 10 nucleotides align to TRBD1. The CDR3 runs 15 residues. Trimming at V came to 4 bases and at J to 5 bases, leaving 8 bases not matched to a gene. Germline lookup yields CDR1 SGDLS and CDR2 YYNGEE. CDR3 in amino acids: CASSSRTGGGETQYF. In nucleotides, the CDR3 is TGTGCCAGCAGCTCCCGGACAGGGGGTGGGGAGACCCAGTACTTC.

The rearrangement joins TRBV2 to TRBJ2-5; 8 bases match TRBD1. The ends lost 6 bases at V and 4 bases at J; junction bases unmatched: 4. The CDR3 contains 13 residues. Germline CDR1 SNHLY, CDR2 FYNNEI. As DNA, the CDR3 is TGTGCCAGCAGCCGCAGGGGGCGAGAGACCCAGTACTTC. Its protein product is CASSRRGRETQYF. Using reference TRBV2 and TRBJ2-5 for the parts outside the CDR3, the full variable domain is EPEVTQTPSHQVTQMGQEVILRCVPISNHLYFYWYRQILGQKVEFLVSFYNNEISEKSEIFDDQFSVERPDGSNFTLKIRSTKLEDSAMYFCASSRRGRETQYFGPGTRLLVL.

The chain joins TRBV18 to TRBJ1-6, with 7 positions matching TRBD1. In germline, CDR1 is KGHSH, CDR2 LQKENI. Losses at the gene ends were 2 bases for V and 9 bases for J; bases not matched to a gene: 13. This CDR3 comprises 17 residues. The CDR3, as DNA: TGTGCCAGCTCACCAGCGACAGGGACACTTCGTAGTTCACCCCTCCACTTT. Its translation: CASSPATGTLRSSPLHF.

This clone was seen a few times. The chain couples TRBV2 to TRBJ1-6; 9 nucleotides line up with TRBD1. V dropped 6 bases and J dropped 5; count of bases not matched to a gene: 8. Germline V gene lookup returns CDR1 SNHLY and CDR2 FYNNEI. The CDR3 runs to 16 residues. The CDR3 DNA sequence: TGTGCCAGCAGCACGGACAGGGGCGAGAATAATTCACCCCTCCACTTT. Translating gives CASSTDRGENNSPLHF.

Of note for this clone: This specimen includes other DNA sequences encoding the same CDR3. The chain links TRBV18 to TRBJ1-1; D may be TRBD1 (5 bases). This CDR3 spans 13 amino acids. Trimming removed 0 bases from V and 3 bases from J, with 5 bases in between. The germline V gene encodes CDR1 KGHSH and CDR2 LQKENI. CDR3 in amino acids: CASSPPGDTEAFF. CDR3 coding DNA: TGTGCCAGCTCACCACCAGGGGACACTGAAGCTTTCTTT.

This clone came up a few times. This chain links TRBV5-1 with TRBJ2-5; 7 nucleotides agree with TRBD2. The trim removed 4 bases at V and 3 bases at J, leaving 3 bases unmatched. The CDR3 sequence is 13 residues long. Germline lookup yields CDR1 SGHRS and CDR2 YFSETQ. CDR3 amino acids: CASSGLVEETQYF. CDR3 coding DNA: TGCGCCAGCAGCGGACTAGTGGAAGAGACCCAGTACTTC.

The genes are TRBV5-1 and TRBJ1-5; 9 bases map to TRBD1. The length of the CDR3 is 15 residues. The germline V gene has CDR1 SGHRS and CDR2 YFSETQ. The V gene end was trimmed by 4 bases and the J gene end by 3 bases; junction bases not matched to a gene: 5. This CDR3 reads CASSPGQGINQPQHF. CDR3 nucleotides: TGCGCCAGCAGCCCCGGACAGGGGATCAATCAGCCCCAGCATTTT.

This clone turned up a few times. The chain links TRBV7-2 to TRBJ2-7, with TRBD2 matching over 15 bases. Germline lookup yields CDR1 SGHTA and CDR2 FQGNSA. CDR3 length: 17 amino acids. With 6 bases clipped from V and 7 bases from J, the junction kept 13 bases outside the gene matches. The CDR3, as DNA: TGTGCCAGCAGTTCCGGGACTAGCGGGGGGTATAGTCGGGAGCAGTACTTC. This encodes CASSSGTSGGYSREQYF.

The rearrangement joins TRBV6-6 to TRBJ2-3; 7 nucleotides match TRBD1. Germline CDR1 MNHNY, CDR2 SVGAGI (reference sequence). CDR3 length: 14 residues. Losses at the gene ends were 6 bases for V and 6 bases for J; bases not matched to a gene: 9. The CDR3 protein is CASSTTGFTDTQYF. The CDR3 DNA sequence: TGTGCCAGCAGCACGACAGGGTTCACGGATACGCAGTATTTT.

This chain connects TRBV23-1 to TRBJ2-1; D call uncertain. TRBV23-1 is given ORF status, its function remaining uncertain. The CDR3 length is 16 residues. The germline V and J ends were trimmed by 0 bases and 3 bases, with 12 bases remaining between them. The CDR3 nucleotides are TGCGCCAGCAGTCAATCGTCAGGTCGTAGCTACAATGAGCAGTTCTTC. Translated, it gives CASSQSSGRSYNEQFF.

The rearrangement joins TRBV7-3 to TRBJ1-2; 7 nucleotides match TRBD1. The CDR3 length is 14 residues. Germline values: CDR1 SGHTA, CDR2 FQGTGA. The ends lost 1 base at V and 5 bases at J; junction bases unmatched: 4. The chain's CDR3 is CASSLNSGGYGYTF. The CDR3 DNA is TGTGCCAGCAGCTTAAACTCAGGGGGGTATGGCTACACCTTC.

Here the CDR3 reads CASSSRDSPTNTGELFF. For the CDR3, the DNA is TGTGCCAGCAGCTCAAGAGACAGCCCCACTAACACCGGGGAGCTGTTTTTT. The chain carries TRBV7-9 and TRBJ2-2, with a tentative D call TRBD1 (5 bases). This CDR3 spans 17 amino acids. Germline V gives CDR1 SEHNR, CDR2 FQNEAQ (reference sequence). V was shortened by 4 bases and J by 2 bases, with 17 bases between the two germline ends.

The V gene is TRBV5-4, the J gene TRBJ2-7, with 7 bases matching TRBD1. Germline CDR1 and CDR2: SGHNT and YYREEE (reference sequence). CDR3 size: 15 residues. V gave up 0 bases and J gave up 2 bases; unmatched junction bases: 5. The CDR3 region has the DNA TGTGCCAGCAGCTTGGACCCGACAGGGCCCTACGAGCAGTACTTC. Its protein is CASSLDPTGPYEQYF.

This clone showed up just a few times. The DNA of the CDR3 is TGCAGCGTTGAAACTACAGGGGGGGATGGCTACACCTTC. Amino acids: CSVETTGGDGYTF. This chain links TRBV29-1 with TRBJ1-2, with 8 positions matching TRBD1. V was clipped by 2 bases and J by 6 bases; unmatched bases: 5. The CDR3 has 13 amino acids. Germline CDR1 reads SQVTM; CDR2 reads ANQGSEA.